Shown below are 31 T cell receptor beta chains from a single sample sequenced in a study of OX40 agonist ivuxolimab in advanced cancers. Method: immunoSEQ multiplex PCR; TCRdb's copy keeps in-frame clones and lacks some. This table has under 20,000 clones, approximately 83% appearing once. The starting material was CD4+ or CD8+ T cells sorted from blood, obtained in a trial of the OX40 agonist ivuxolimab. The receptors stem from an adult with an advanced solid tumor such as melanoma, head and neck, liver or kidney cancer.

The chain uses TRBV5-1 and TRBJ2-1; 7 bases are a match to TRBD2. Germline-derived CDR1 and CDR2 are SGHRS and YFSETQ. The CDR3 contains 15 residues. Losses at the gene ends were 7 bases for V and 5 bases for J; bases not matched to a gene: 12. This CDR3 reads CASQTLGLENNEQFF. The CDR3 region has the DNA TGCGCCAGCCAGACCCTCGGACTAGAAAACAATGAGCAGTTCTTC.

This clone showed up just once. The CDR3 DNA is TGCGCCAGCAGTGACGGGAGACAGCCCCAGCATTTT. Its translation: CASSDGRQPQHF. The chain combines TRBV10-1 with TRBJ1-5; D not certain. The V end lost 3 bases, the J end lost 7 bases, and 7 bases lay between the germline ends. CDR3 length: 12 amino acids. Germline V gives CDR1 WNHNN, CDR2 SYGVQD (reference sequence).

The rearrangement uses TRBV6-6 and TRBJ2-1, with D unclear. The germline V and J ends were trimmed by 2 bases and 5 bases, with 1 base remaining between them. Germline lookup yields CDR1 MNHNY and CDR2 SVGAGI (reference sequence). This CDR3 is built from 11 residues. This CDR3 is CASSYDNEQFF. In DNA form, the CDR3 reads TGTGCCAGCAGTTACGACAATGAGCAGTTCTTC.

V usage is TRBV11-3 and J usage is TRBJ2-1; D not resolved. V was pared by 5 bases and J by 6 bases, with 17 bases between. The CDR3 is 15 residues long. Germline CDR1 is SGHNT and CDR2 is YENEEA. The CDR3 sequence: CASSPTAEPANEQFF. CDR3 nucleotides: TGTGCCAGCAGCCCAACGGCGGAGCCAGCCAATGAGCAGTTCTTC.

V gene TRBV7-9 combines with J gene TRBJ2-1; perhaps D is TRBD1 or TRBD2 (5 bases each). Germline V gene lookup returns CDR1 SEHNR and CDR2 FQNEAQ (reference sequence). CDR3 length: 13 residues. With 2 bases removed from V and 7 bases from J, the gap between germline ends came to 9 bases. CDR3 in amino acids: CASSLRGANEQFF. CDR3 in DNA: TGTGCCAGCAGCTTAAGGGGAGCAAATGAGCAGTTCTTC.

V and J are TRBV11-3 and TRBJ2-7; D ambiguous. CDR1 and CDR2 (germline): SGHNT, YENEEA. The CDR3 totals 13 residues. Trimming took 2 bases from V and 3 from J, leaving 8 bases between them. CDR3 loop: CASSLYSNYEQYF. The CDR3, as DNA: TGTGCCAGCAGCTTATACAGTAACTACGAGCAGTACTTC.

This chain joins TRBV6-5 and TRBJ1-1; unclear D gene. Trimming left V 4 bases short and J 0 bases short, with 3 bases between. Germline-derived CDR1 and CDR2 are MNHEY and SVGAGI. This CDR3 has 12 residues. The CDR3 DNA is TGTGCCAGCAGTTCAATGAACACTGAAGCTTTCTTT. This sequence encodes CASSSMNTEAFF.

CDR3 DNA: TGTGCCAGCGGCGGTACAGGGGCGAGAGAGACCCAGTACTTC. It is translated as CASGGTGARETQYF. The chain joins TRBV7-7 to TRBJ2-5; 7 nucleotides agree with TRBD1. CDR1 and CDR2 (germline): SSHAT, FNYEAQ (reference sequence). The CDR3 loop spans 14 amino acids. Losses at the gene ends were 8 bases for V and 4 bases for J; bases not matched to a gene: 10.

The chain couples TRBV7-8 to TRBJ1-6; D is unresolved. Germline CDR1 and CDR2: SGHVS and FQNEAQ. The V end was cut by 0 bases, the J end by 10 bases, with 16 bases between. The CDR3 is 16 amino acids. DNA for the CDR3: TGTGCCAGCAGCTTAGCGACCGTAACTGGAAGGTCACCCCTCCACTTT. Translating gives CASSLATVTGRSPLHF.

The chain employs TRBV5-8 and TRBJ2-7, with a tentative D call TRBD2 (5 bases). V was cut by 4 bases and J by 8 bases, with 19 bases left in between. The V gene's germline CDR1 is SGHTS and CDR2 YDEGEE. The CDR3 covers 14 residues. The CDR3 spells CASSPSGLVFKQYF. As DNA, the CDR3 is TGTGCCAGCAGCCCGTCCGGACTCGTTTTCAAGCAGTACTTC.

The chain combines TRBV28 with TRBJ1-3; D might be TRBD1 (5 bases). Deletions cut 7 bases from V and 0 bases from J, with 10 bases between. The CDR3 consists of 14 residues. CDR1 and CDR2 (germline): MDHEN, SYDVKM. This CDR3 is CASTAGTSGNTIYF. The CDR3 bases are TGTGCCAGCACCGCAGGGACCTCTGGAAACACCATATATTTT.

This rearrangement joins TRBV11-2 to TRBJ1-1, with 12 bases lining up with TRBD1. The ends lost 0 bases at V and 6 bases at J; junction bases unmatched: 5. Looked up from germline, CDR1 is SGHAT and CDR2 is FQNNGV. This CDR3 contains 16 residues. The CDR3 region has the DNA TGTGCCAGCAGCTTAGAACCGGGACAGGGGGCGGCTGAAGCTTTCTTT. The encoded protein is CASSLEPGQGAAEAFF. The full variable domain, rest sourced from reference TRBV11-2 and TRBJ1-1, is EAGVAQSPRYKIIEKRQSVAFWCNPISGHATLYWYQQILGQGPKLLIQFQNNGVVDDSQLPKDRFSAERLKGVDSTLKIQPAKLEDSAVYLCASSLEPGQGAAEAFFGQGTRLTVV.

The rearrangement joins TRBV2 to TRBJ2-3; no clear D. CDR1 is SNHLY, CDR2 FYNNEI, per germline. The CDR3 length is 15 residues. V lost 2 bases and J lost 1, with 10 bases in between. The CDR3 DNA reads TGTGCCAGCAGTGAAAAAAGCGCCCGCACAGATACGCAGTATTTT. Protein: CASSEKSARTDTQYF.

V usage is TRBV28 and J usage is TRBJ2-1, with 7 bases fitting TRBD2. This CDR3 spans 13 amino acids. CDR1 and CDR2 (germline): MDHEN, SYDVKM. Unmatched junction bases numbered 6, after V lost 10 bases and J lost 3 bases. In DNA, the CDR3 is TGTGCCATCGCGGGAGATGACTACAATGAGCAGTTCTTC. It specifies CAIAGDDYNEQFF.

V usage is TRBV6-1 and J usage is TRBJ2-5; a possible D gene is TRBD2 (5 bases). Gene TRBJ2-7 matches the end of the DNA better, so the J call may be wrong. The CDR3 sequence is 13 residues long. Germline values: CDR1 MNHNS, CDR2 SASEGT. Here the CDR3 reads CASARTGSYEQYF. DNA for the CDR3: TGTGCCAGCGCCCGGACTGGGTCCTACGAGCAGTACTTC.

V usage is TRBV11-2 and J usage is TRBJ2-7; 11 bases match TRBD2. The CDR3 totals 15 residues. Germline-derived CDR1 and CDR2 are SGHAT and FQNNGV. Unmatched junction bases numbered 10, after V lost 6 bases and J lost 6 bases. The CDR3 DNA sequence: TGTGCCAGCAGAACTAGCGGGAGTAGAAATTCCGAGCAGTACTTC. It is translated as CASRTSGSRNSEQYF.

A few counts support this clone. V gene TRBV6-6 combines with J gene TRBJ2-7, with D perhaps matching TRBD1 (6 bases). Germline CDR1 MNHNY, CDR2 SVGAGI (reference sequence). This CDR3 comprises 13 residues. V was cut by 2 bases and J by 6 bases, with 11 bases left in between. In nucleotides, the CDR3 is TGTGCCAGCAGTTACAGGCCGGACAGCGAGCAGTACTTC. Translating gives CASSYRPDSEQYF.

The genes are TRBV5-4 and TRBJ2-1; D is possibly TRBD1 (6 bases). The CDR3 covers 15 residues. From germline, CDR1 is SGHNT and CDR2 YYREEE (reference sequence). V dropped 4 bases and J dropped 0 bases, with 11 bases sitting between them. CDR3 residues: CASSPADSSYNEQFF. The CDR3 DNA reads as TGTGCCAGCAGCCCAGCGGACAGCTCCTACAATGAGCAGTTCTTC.

V and J are TRBV6-5 and TRBJ2-1, with 11 bases that match TRBD2. Germline CDR1 is MNHEY and CDR2 is SVGAGI. V was clipped by 6 bases and J by 5 bases; unmatched bases: 6. This CDR3 spans 15 amino acids. CDR3 sequence (DNA): TGTGCCAGCAGAGCCGGGACTAGCGGTCACAATGAGCAGTTCTTC. Protein product: CASRAGTSGHNEQFF.

The chain links TRBV28 to TRBJ2-1; D may be TRBD2 (6 bases). CDR3 length: 14 amino acids. The germline gives CDR1 MDHEN, CDR2 SYDVKM. V shed 6 bases and J shed 3 bases, with 12 bases lying between them. The CDR3 DNA sequence: TGTGCCAGCAGGGGGGACTCGGGCTACAATGAGCAGTTCTTC. Encoded protein: CASRGDSGYNEQFF.

This chain uses TRBV9 with TRBJ2-5; D gene ambiguous. Germline CDR1 is SGDLS and CDR2 is YYNGEE. V gave up 4 bases and J gave up 10 bases, with 17 bases separating them. The CDR3 is made up of 13 amino acids. The CDR3 spells CASSRSHIDDQYF. The DNA of the CDR3 is TGTGCCAGCAGCCGTAGTCACATCGATGACCAGTACTTC.

The J gene is TRBJ2-2, the V gene TRBV2, with 7 positions matching TRBD2. Germline CDR1 is SNHLY and CDR2 is FYNNEI. The CDR3 spans 13 residues. V gave up 3 bases and J gave up 9 bases; unmatched junction bases: 4. The CDR3 here is CASSEPGRRELFF. The CDR3 nucleotides read TGTGCCAGCAGTGAGCCCGGGAGGCGGGAGCTGTTTTTT.

The chain joins TRBV29-1 to TRBJ2-3; the D is unclear. V was trimmed by 4 bases and J by 0 bases, leaving 8 bases between them. This CDR3 is 13 amino acids long. From germline, CDR1 is SQVTM and CDR2 ANQGSEA. This CDR3 is CSVGAASTDTQYF. The CDR3 nucleotides are TGCAGCGTTGGGGCAGCCAGCACAGATACGCAGTATTTT.

The V call is TRBV9, the J call TRBJ2-2; D remains ambiguous. The germline V and J ends were trimmed by 2 bases and 2 bases, with 7 bases remaining between them. CDR1 is SGDLS, CDR2 YYNGEE, per germline. The CDR3 sequence is 14 residues long. DNA of the CDR3: TGTGCCAGCAGCGTTGAGGCCAACACCGGGGAGCTGTTTTTT. This gives the protein CASSVEANTGELFF.

This chain joins TRBV30 and TRBJ2-7; D is possibly TRBD1 (6 bases). Germline-derived CDR1 and CDR2 are GTSNPN and SVGIG (reference sequence). Trimming removed 2 bases at V and 6 bases at J, with 20 bases between. The CDR3 contains 15 residues. This CDR3 reads CAWSPPGTGKGEQYF. CDR3 DNA: TGTGCCTGGAGTCCCCCGGGTACAGGGAAAGGCGAGCAGTACTTC. Using reference TRBV30 and TRBJ2-7 for the parts outside the CDR3, the full variable domain is SQTIHQWPATLVQPVGSPLSLECTVEGTSNPNLYWYRQAAGRGLQLLFYSVGIGQISSEVPQNLSASRPQDRQFILSSKKLLLSDSGFYLCAWSPPGTGKGEQYFGPGTRLTVT.

This clone was seen just once. The chain is built from TRBV7-3 and TRBJ2-2; no clear D gene. Germline CDR1 and CDR2: SGHTA and FQGTGA. V lost 2 bases and J lost 6, with 25 bases in between. The CDR3 is made up of 19 amino acids. This CDR3 reads CASSLAGRRALLNSGELFF. CDR3 in DNA: TGTGCCAGCAGCTTAGCAGGCCGGAGAGCGCTTCTAAATTCCGGGGAGCTGTTTTTT.

The V gene is TRBV5-4, the J gene TRBJ1-2, with TRBD1 matching over 8 bases. CDR1 and CDR2 from the germline V gene are SGHNT and YYREEE (reference sequence). This CDR3 is built from 15 residues. The V segment lost 4 bases and the J segment 0 bases; nucleotides outside the gene matches: 5. CDR3 sequence (DNA): TGTGCCAGCAGCCCGAGACAGGGGACTAACTATGGCTACACCTTC. Its translation: CASSPRQGTNYGYTF.

The genes are TRBV6-5 and TRBJ2-5, with 8 bases matching TRBD2. Germline loops: CDR1 MNHEY, CDR2 SVGAGI. V shed 0 bases, J shed 5 bases, and the junction held 5 bases outside the gene matches. CDR3 length: 15 residues. CDR3 coding DNA: TGTGCCAGCAGTTACTCGATCGCTAGCGGGGAGACCCAGTACTTC. This gives the protein CASSYSIASGETQYF.

The V gene is TRBV5-1, the J gene TRBJ2-7; TRBD2 aligns across 8 bases. CDR1 is SGHRS, CDR2 YFSETQ, per germline. The CDR3 is 13 residues long. The V gene end was trimmed by 6 bases and the J gene end by 3 bases; junction bases not matched to a gene: 5. For the CDR3, the DNA is TGCGCCAGCACCCCCGGGGGGGTCTACGAGCAGTACTTC. Encoded protein: CASTPGGVYEQYF.

The J gene is TRBJ1-1, the V gene TRBV5-6; D is undetermined. Trimming stripped 1 base from V and 2 bases from J, with 9 bases between. The germline V gene has CDR1 SGHDT and CDR2 YYEEEE. There are 14 residues in the CDR3. CDR3: CASSLYEGNTEAFF. The CDR3 region has the DNA TGTGCCAGCAGCTTGTATGAGGGAAACACTGAAGCTTTCTTT.

The V call is TRBV4-2, the J call TRBJ1-2; tentative D call: TRBD1 (5 bases). Looked up from germline, CDR1 is LGHNA and CDR2 is YNFKEQ. V was cut by 1 base and J by 8 bases, with 17 bases left in between. The CDR3 loop spans 15 amino acids. The CDR3 sequence is CASSQVIDRLKGYTF. CDR3 coding DNA: TGTGCCAGCAGCCAAGTAATAGACAGACTAAAGGGCTACACCTTC.